Included here is one T cell receptor beta chain sequence, with context. TCRdb recomputed calls from the reads with MiXCR, one row per CDR3 protein. Among 9,500 to 12,000 distinct CDR3 sequences, roughly three fifths were seen once, and the ten largest hold approximately 54%. This sample is part of a study of tumor-infiltrating lymphocytes in oesophageal squamous cell carcinoma. The CDR3 runs 15 residues. V was shortened by 0 bases and J by 0 bases, with 8 bases between the two germline ends. The V gene's germline CDR1 is SGHRS and CDR2 YFSETQ. The sequencing input was blood. The sequence was collected from a female donor with esophageal squamous cell carcinoma. The chain couples TRBV5-1 to TRBJ2-3; D is unresolved. The CDR3 here is CASSLGRGSTDTQYF. The CDR3 coding sequence is TGCGCCAGCAGCTTGGGTCGAGGTAGCACAGATACGCAGTATTTT.